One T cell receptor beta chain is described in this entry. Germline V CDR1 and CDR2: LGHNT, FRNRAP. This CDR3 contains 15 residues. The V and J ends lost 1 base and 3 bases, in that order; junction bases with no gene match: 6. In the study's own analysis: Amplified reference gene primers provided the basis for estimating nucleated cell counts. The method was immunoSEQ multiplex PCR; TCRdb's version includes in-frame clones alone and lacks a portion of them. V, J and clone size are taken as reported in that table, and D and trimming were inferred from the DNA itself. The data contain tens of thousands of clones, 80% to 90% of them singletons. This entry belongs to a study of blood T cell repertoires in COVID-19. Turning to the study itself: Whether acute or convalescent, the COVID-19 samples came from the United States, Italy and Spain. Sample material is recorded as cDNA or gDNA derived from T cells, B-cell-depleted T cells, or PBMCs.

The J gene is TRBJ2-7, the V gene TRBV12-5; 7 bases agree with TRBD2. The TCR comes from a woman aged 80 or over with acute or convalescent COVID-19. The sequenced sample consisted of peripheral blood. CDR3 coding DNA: TGTGCTAGTGGTTTGGCCACGGCTAGCGGCTACGAGCAGTACTTC. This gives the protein CASGLATASGYEQYF.